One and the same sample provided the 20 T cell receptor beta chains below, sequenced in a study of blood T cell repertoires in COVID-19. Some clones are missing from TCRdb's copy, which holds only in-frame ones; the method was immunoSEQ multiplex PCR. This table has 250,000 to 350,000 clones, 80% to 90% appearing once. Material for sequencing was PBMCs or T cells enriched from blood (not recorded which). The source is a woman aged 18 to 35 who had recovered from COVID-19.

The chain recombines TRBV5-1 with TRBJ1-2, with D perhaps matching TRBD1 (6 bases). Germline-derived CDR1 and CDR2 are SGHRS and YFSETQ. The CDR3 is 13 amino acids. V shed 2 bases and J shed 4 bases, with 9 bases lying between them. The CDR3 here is CASSLIRGYGYTF. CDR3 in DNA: TGCGCCAGCAGCTTAATCAGGGGCTATGGCTACACCTTC.

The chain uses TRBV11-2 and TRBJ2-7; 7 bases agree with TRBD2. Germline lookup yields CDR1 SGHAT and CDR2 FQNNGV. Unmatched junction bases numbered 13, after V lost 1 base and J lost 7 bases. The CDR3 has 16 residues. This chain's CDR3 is CASSLVGGEIGREQYF. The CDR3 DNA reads TGTGCCAGCAGCTTAGTGGGGGGGGAGATCGGTCGGGAGCAGTACTTC.

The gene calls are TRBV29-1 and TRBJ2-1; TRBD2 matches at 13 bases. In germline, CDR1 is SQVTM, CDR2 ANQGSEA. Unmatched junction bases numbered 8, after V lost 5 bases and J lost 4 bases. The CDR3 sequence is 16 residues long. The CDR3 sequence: CSVIGLAGARYNEQFF. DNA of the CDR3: TGCAGCGTTATTGGACTAGCGGGAGCGAGGTACAATGAGCAGTTCTTC.

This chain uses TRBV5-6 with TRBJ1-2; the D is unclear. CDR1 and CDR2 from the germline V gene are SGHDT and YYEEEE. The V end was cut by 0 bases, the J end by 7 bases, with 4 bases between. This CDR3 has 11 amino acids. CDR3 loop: CASSLAGGYTF. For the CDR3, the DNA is TGTGCCAGCAGCTTGGCGGGTGGCTACACCTTC.

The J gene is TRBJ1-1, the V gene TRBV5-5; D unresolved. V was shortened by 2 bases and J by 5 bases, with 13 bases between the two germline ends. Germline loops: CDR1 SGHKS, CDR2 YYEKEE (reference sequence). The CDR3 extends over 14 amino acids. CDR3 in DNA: TGTGCCAGCAGCTTACGGGGTAGGATGACTGAAGCTTTCTTT. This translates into CASSLRGRMTEAFF. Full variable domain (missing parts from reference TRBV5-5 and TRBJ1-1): DAGVTQSPTHLIKTRGQQVTLRCSPISGHKSVSWYQQVLGQGPQFIFQYYEKEERGRGNFPDRFSARQFPNYSSELNVNALLLGDSALYLCASSLRGRMTEAFFGQGTRLTVV.

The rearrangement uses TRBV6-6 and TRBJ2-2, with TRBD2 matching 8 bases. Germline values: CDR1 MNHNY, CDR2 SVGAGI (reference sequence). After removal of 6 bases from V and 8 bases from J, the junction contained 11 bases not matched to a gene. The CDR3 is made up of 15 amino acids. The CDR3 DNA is TGTGCCAGCAGGCTTTGGACTAGCTTCGGGGGGGAGCTGTTTTTT. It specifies CASRLWTSFGGELFF.

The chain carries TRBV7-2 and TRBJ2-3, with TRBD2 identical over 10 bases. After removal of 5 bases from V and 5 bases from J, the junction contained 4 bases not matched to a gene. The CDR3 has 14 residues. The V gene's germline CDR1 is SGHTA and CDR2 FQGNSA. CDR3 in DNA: TGTGCCAGCAGCGTGAGCGGGAGGGGAGATACGCAGTATTTT. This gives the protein CASSVSGRGDTQYF. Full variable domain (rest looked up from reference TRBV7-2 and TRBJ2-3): GAGVSQSPSNKVTEKGKDVELRCDPISGHTALYWYRQSLGQGLEFLIYFQGNSAPDKSGLPSDRFSAERTGGSVSTLTIQRTQQEDSAVYLCASSVSGRGDTQYFGPGTRLTVL.

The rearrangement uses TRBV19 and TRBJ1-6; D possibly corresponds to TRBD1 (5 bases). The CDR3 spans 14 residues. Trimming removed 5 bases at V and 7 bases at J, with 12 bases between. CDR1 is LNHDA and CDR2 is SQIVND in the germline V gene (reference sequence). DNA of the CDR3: TGTGCCAGTAGTGTACAGGAATCCAATTCACCCCTCCACTTT. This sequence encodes CASSVQESNSPLHF.

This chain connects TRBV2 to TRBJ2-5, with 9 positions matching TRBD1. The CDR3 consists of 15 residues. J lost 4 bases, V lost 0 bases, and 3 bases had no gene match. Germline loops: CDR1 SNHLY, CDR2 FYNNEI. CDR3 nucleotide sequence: TGTGCCAGCAGTGAAGCGCAGGACAGGGGAGAGACCCAGTACTTC. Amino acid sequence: CASSEAQDRGETQYF.

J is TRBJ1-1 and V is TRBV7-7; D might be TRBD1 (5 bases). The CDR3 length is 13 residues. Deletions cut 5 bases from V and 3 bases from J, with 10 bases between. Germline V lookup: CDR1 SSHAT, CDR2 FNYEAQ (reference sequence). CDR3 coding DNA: TGTGCCAGCAGCCGAGACAGATACACTGAAGCTTTCTTT. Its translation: CASSRDRYTEAFF. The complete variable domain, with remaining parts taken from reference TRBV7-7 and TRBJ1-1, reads GAGVSQSPRYKVTKRGQDVTLRCDPISSHATLYWYQQALGQGPEFLTYFNYEAQPDKSGLPSDRFSAERPEGSISTLTIQRTEQRDSAMYRCASSRDRYTEAFFGQGTRLTVV.

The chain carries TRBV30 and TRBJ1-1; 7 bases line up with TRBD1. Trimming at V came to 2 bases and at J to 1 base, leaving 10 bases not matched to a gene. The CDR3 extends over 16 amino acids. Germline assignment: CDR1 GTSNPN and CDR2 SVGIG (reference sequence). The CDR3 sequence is CAWSSGLRDRNTEAFF. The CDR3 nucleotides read TGTGCCTGGAGTTCGGGACTCCGGGACAGGAACACTGAAGCTTTCTTT.

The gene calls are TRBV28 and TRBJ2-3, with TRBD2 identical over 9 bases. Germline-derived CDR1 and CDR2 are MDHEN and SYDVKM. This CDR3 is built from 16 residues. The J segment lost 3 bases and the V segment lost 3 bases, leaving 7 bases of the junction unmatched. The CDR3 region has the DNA TGTGCCAGCAGTTTTCAGGCGGGGGGGCCGACAGATACGCAGTATTTT. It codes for CASSFQAGGPTDTQYF.

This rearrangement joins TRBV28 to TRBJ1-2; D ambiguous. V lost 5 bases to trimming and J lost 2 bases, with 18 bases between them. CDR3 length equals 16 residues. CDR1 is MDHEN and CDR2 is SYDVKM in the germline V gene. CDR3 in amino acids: CASSGGSRWVNYGYTF. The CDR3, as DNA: TGTGCCAGCAGTGGCGGTTCGAGGTGGGTGAACTATGGCTACACCTTC.

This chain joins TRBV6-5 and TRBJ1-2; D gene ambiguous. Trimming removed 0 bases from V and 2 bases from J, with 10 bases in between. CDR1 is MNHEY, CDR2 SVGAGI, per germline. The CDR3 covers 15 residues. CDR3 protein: CASSYSGVENYGYTF. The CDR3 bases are TGTGCCAGCAGTTACTCGGGCGTAGAGAACTATGGCTACACCTTC.

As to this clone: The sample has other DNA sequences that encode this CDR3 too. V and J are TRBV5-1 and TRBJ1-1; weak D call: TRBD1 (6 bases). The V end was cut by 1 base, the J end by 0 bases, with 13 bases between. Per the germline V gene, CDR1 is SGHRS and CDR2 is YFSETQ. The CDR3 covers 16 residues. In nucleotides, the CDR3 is TGCGCCAGCAGCTTGAACCCCCAGGGGATGAACACTGAAGCTTTCTTT. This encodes CASSLNPQGMNTEAFF. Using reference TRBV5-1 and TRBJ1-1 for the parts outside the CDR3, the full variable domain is KAGVTQTPRYLIKTRGQQVTLSCSPISGHRSVSWYQQTPGQGLQFLFEYFSETQRNKGNFPGRFSGRQFSNSRSEMNVSTLELGDSALYLCASSLNPQGMNTEAFFGQGTRLTVV.

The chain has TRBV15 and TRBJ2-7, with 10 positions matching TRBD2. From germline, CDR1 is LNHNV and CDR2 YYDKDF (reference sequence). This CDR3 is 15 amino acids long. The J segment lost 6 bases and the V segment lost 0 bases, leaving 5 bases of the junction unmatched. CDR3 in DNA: TGTGCCACCAGCAGAGAGATAGCGGGAGGTTCCGAGCAGTACTTC. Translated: CATSREIAGGSEQYF.

CDR3 DNA sequence: TGCGCCAGCAGCCGAGACACAGGGGGCGGTTCACCCCTCCACTTT. Translated, it gives CASSRDTGGGSPLHF. This chain links TRBV4-3 with TRBJ1-6; 9 bases are a match to TRBD1. V gave up 4 bases and J gave up 9 bases; unmatched junction bases: 7. The CDR3 loop spans 15 amino acids. Germline V lookup: CDR1 LGHNA, CDR2 YSLEER.

CDR3 protein: CASSQEGQGPYNSPLHF. CDR3 DNA sequence: TGTGCCAGCAGTCAAGAGGGACAGGGGCCCTATAATTCACCCCTCCACTTT. The rearrangement joins TRBV28 to TRBJ1-6; 10 nucleotides agree with TRBD1. Germline loops: CDR1 MDHEN, CDR2 SYDVKM. The CDR3 totals 17 residues. V shed 5 bases and J 2 bases; nucleotides not matched to a gene: 6.

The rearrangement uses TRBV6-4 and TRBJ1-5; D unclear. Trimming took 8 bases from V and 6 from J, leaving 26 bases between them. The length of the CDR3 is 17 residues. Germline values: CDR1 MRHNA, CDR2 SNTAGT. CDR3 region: CASSPEHVTSFGQPQHF. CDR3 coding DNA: TGTGCCAGCTCACCGGAGCATGTTACGTCTTTTGGTCAGCCCCAGCATTTT.

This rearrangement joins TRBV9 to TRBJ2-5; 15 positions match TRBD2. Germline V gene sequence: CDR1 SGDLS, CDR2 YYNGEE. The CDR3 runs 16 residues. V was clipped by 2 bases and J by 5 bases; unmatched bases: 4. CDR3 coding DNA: TGTGCCAGCAGCGTTGGACTAGCGGGAGGGCCGGAGACCCAGTACTTC. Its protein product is CASSVGLAGGPETQYF.